The 8 T cell receptor beta chains below were found in one sample sequenced in a study of T cell repertoires in cytomegalovirus infection. TCRdb ran MiXCR on the reads and lists one entry per CDR3 protein. The table includes 680,000 or so distinct CDR3 sequences, 35% to 45% detected once. Sequenced: PBMCs. The receptors derive from a human donor in good health (CMV status not recorded). Some clones in this sample may be carry-over from other donors' samples.

The chain combines TRBV7-2 with TRBJ2-1; D ambiguous. The J call may be wrong; the DNA end is better matched by TRBJ2-7. This CDR3 has 13 amino acids. Germline V lookup: CDR1 SGHTA, CDR2 FQGNSA. The CDR3 is CASSDGWGNEQYF. In nucleotides, the CDR3 is TGTGCCAGCAGCGATGGTTGGGGTAATGAGCAGTACTTC.

This clonotype was observed a handful of times. The V call is TRBV28, the J call TRBJ1-5; D may be TRBD1 (5 bases). The CDR3 consists of 13 residues. V lost 8 bases and J 7 bases, leaving 15 bases between the germline ends. The germline CDR1 and CDR2 sequences are MDHEN and SYDVKM. CDR3 region: CASGARVHQPQHF. The DNA of the CDR3 is TGTGCCAGCGGGGCGAGGGTCCACCAGCCCCAGCATTTT.

This clonotype has ten or more counts. This chain connects TRBV7-9 to TRBJ1-2; D is undetermined. This CDR3 comprises 13 residues. Between the trimmed V and J ends, which lost 5 bases and 1 base, there was a span of 8 bases. The germline CDR1 and CDR2 sequences are SEHNR and FQNEAQ (reference sequence). CDR3 coding DNA: TGTGCCAGCAGCCCCACCGTTAACTATGGCTACACCTTC. Its protein product is CASSPTVNYGYTF. The variable domain in full, completed from reference TRBV7-9 and TRBJ1-2, reads DTGVSQNPRHKITKRGQNVTFRCDPISEHNRLYWYRQTLGQGPEFLTYFQNEAQLEKSRLLSDRFSAERPKGSFSTLEIQRTEQGDSAMYLCASSPTVNYGYTFGSGTRLTVV.

This clonotype was picked up a small number of times. The chain employs TRBV7-6 and TRBJ2-1; D might be TRBD1 (6 bases). CDR1 SGHVS and CDR2 FNYEAQ come from the germline V gene. The CDR3 is made up of 14 amino acids. Trimming left V 0 bases short and J 5 bases short, with 8 bases between. The CDR3 DNA follows: TGTGCCAGCAGCTTAGCGGGGGCAAACAATGAGCAGTTCTTC. Its protein is CASSLAGANNEQFF. Full variable domain (missing parts from reference TRBV7-6 and TRBJ2-1): GAGVSQSPRYKVTKRGQDVALRCDPISGHVSLYWYRQALGQGPEFLTYFNYEAQQDKSGLPNDRFSAERPEGSISTLTIQRTEQRDSAMYRCASSLAGANNEQFFGPGTRLTVL.

This clonotype was detected a few times. The rearrangement joins TRBV12-3 or TRBV12-4 to TRBJ2-7, with 12 positions matching TRBD2. V trimming: 5 bases; J trimming: 2 bases; junction bases outside the gene matches: 4. The CDR3 consists of 15 residues. The CDR3 DNA reads TGTGCCAGCAGTCAAGGACTAGCGGGGACCTACGAGCAGTACTTC. Amino acid sequence: CASSQGLAGTYEQYF.

The genes are TRBV6-6 and TRBJ1-1; TRBD1 is a possible D gene (5 bases). The CDR3 covers 14 residues. The ends were cut back, 8 bases at V and 2 bases at J, with 15 bases in the middle. Germline assignment: CDR1 MNHNY and CDR2 SVGAGI (reference sequence). The CDR3 coding sequence is TGTGCCAGCGGGAAGGGACCGACCAACACTGAAGCTTTCTTT. Its translation: CASGKGPTNTEAFF.

The V call is TRBV30, the J call TRBJ1-6, with D unclear. Germline V gene lookup returns CDR1 GTSNPN and CDR2 SVGIG (reference sequence). CDR3 length: 13 amino acids. V was trimmed by 7 bases and J by 2 bases, leaving 9 bases between them. CDR3 sequence reads: CASAGAYNSPLHF. The CDR3 region has the DNA TGTGCCTCGGCCGGGGCCTATAATTCACCCCTCCACTTT.

V gene TRBV5-4 combines with J gene TRBJ1-1, with unresolved D. Between the trimmed V and J ends, which lost 3 bases and 5 bases, there was a span of 11 bases. The CDR3 is made up of 13 amino acids. Looked up from germline, CDR1 is SGHNT and CDR2 is YYREEE (reference sequence). The CDR3 reads CASSSVGWTEAFF. CDR3 bases: TGTGCCAGCAGCTCAGTGGGGTGGACTGAAGCTTTCTTT.